This T cell receptor (beta chain) was retrieved from a study of CXCR3-negative and CXCR3-positive naive CD8 T cells. The authors prepared UMI-labeled TRB cDNA libraries by 5' RACE. One entry per CDR3 protein, without DNA, is what TCRdb gives after re-calling the 5' RACE reads. Its clone listing holds 7,000 to 8,000 distinct CDR3 sequences. Findings and caveats of the study: The TRBV-TRBJ usage of naive CXCR3-negative and CXCR3-positive cells was similar, but that of memory cells differed. CXCR3-positive naive cells had TRB CDR3s that were more hydrophobic than CXCR3-negative naive cells had.

About this clonotype itself: Its target is unknown.

Triplicate roughly 300,000-cell sorts were made of each CD8+ T cell subset. Naive CD8+ T cells carried a CD45RO-CCR7+CD27+CD95- phenotype. Sequenced input: naive CXCR3- CD8+ T cells from blood. Documented subset: CD45RO-CCR7+CD27+CD95- naive CD8+ T cells lacking CXCR3 (TNR3-). The clonotype comes from a human donor in good health. Some clones in this sample may be carry-over from other donors' samples.

The CDR3: CASSPTRLASTDTQYF. The chain recombines TRBV13 with TRBJ2-3. Germline CDR1 and CDR2: PRHDT and FYEKMQ (reference sequence). The CDR3 covers 16 residues.